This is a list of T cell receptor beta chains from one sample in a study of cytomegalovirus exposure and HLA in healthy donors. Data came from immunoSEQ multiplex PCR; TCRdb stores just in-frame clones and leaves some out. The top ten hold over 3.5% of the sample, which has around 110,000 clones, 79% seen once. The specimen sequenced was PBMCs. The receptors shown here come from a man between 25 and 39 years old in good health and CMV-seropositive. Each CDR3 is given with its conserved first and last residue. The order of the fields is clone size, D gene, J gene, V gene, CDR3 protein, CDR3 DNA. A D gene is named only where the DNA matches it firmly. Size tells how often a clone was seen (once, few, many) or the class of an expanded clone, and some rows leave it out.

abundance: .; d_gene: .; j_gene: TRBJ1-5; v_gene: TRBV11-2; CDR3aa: CASSLGGPQPQHF; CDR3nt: TGTGCCAGCAGCTTAGGGGGGCCGCAGCCCCAGCATTTT
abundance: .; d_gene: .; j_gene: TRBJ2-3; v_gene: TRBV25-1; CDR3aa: CASSRQVTDTQYF; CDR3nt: TGTGCCAGCAGTAGACAGGTCACAGATACGCAGTATTTT
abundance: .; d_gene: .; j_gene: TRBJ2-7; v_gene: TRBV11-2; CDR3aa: CASSLVMGMRGSF; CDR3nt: TGTGCCAGCAGCTTAGTCATGGGGATGCGAGGGAGTTTC
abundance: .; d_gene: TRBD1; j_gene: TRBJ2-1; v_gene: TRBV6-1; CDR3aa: CASNWDSNNEQFF; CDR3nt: TGTGCCAGCAATTGGGACAGTAACAATGAGCAGTTCTTC
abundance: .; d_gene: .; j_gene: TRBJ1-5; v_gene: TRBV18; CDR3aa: CASSTTVPGGNQPQHF; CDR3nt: TGTGCCAGCTCAACGACAGTTCCTGGGGGCAATCAGCCCCAGCATTTT
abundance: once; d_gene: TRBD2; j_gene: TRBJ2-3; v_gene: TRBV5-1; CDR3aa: CASSPPPTAGSTDTQYF; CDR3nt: TGCGCCAGCAGCCCCCCTCCCACAGCGGGAAGCACAGATACGCAGTATTTT
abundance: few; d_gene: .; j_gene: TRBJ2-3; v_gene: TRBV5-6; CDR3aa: CASSLERATDTQYF; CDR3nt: TGTGCCAGCAGCTTGGAGAGGGCCACAGATACGCAGTATTTT
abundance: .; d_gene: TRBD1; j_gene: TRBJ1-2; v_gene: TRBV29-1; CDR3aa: CSVVGTGGGYGYTF; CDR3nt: TGCAGCGTTGTAGGAACAGGGGGCGGATATGGCTACACCTTC
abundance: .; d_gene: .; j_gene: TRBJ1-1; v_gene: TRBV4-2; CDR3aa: CASSQDWGDTEAFF; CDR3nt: TGTGCCAGCAGCCAAGATTGGGGGGACACTGAAGCTTTCTTT
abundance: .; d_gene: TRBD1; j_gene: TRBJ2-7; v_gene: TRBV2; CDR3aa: CASSLVRTGYEQYF; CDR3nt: TGTGCCAGCAGCCTCGTACGGACAGGCTACGAGCAGTACTTC
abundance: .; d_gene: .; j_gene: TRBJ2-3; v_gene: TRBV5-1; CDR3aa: CASSLGAGTDTQYF; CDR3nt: TGCGCCAGCAGCTTGGGGGCTGGCACAGATACGCAGTATTTT
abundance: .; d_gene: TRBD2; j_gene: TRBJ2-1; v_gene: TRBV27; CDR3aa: CASSRTSGRALAFNEQFF; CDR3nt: TGTGCCAGCAGTCGGACTAGCGGGAGGGCCTTAGCTTTCAATGAGCAGTTCTTC
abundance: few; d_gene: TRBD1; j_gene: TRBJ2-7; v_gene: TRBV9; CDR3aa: CASSPNPGTGGLYEQYF; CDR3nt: TGTGCCAGCAGCCCAAATCCCGGGACAGGGGGCCTCTACGAGCAGTACTTC
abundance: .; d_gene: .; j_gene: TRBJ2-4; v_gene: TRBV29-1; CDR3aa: CSVVWGINSQYF; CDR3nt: TGCAGCGTTGTGTGGGGCATAAACAGTCAGTACTTC
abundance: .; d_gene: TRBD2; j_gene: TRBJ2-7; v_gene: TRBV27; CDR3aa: CASSLRSGRAYEQYF; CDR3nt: TGTGCCAGCAGTTTAAGGAGCGGGAGAGCCTACGAGCAGTACTTC
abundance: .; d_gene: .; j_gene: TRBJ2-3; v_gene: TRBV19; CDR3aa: CASSTTGDTQYF; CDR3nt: TGTGCCAGTAGTACTACCGGAGATACGCAGTATTTT
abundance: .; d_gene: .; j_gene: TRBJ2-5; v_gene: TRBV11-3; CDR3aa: CASSLNGWEETQYF; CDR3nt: TGTGCCAGCAGCTTAAACGGGTGGGAAGAGACCCAGTACTTC
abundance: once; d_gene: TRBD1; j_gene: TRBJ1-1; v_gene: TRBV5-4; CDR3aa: CASSRQGGVFDTEAFF; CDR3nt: TGTGCCAGCAGCCGACAGGGGGGCGTTTTCGACACTGAAGCTTTCTTT
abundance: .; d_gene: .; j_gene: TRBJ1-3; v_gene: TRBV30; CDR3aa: CAPVGNTIYF; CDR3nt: TGTGCCCCGGTTGGAAACACCATATATTTT
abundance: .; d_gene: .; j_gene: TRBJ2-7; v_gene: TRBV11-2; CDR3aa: CASSLPFRSSRDYEQYF; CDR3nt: TGTGCCAGCAGCTTACCCTTCCGGAGTAGCCGTGACTACGAGCAGTACTTC
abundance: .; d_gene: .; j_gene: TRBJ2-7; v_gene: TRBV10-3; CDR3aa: CAISETTTTYEQYF; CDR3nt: TGTGCCATCAGTGAGACTACAACTACATACGAGCAGTACTTC
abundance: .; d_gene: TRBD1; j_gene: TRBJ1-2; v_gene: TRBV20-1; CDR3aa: CSAGQGSGYTF; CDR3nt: TGCAGTGCCGGACAGGGGTCTGGCTACACCTTC
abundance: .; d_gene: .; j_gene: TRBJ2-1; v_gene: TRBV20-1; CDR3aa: CSATPRREQFF; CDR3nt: TGCAGTGCTACCCCCAGGCGTGAGCAGTTCTTC
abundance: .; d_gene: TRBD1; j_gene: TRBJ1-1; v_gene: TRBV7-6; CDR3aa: CASSLGQGVNTEAFF; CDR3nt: TGTGCCAGCAGCCTCGGACAGGGGGTGAACACTGAAGCTTTCTTT
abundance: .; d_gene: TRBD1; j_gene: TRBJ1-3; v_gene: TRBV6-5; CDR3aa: CASSRGPGNTIYF; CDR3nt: TGTGCCAGCAGCAGGGGGCCTGGAAACACCATATATTTT
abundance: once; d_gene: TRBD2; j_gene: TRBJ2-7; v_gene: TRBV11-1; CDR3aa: CASSPRTSSSYEQYF; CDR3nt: TGTGCCAGCAGCCCTCGGACTAGCTCCTCCTACGAGCAGTACTTC
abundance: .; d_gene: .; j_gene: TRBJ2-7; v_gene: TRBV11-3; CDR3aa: CASSPGVYYEQYF; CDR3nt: TGTGCCAGCAGCCCCGGGGTCTACTACGAGCAGTACTTC
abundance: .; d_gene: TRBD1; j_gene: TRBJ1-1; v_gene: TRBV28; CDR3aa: CASRFQGAFTEAFF; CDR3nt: TGTGCCAGCAGATTTCAGGGGGCTTTCACTGAAGCTTTCTTT
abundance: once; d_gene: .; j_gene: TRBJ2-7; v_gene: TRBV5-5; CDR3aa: CASSLAWVAETEQYF; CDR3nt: TGTGCCAGCAGCTTGGCCTGGGTAGCAGAAACCGAGCAGTACTTC
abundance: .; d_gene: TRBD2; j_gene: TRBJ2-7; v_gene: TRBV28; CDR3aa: CASSPRGAGGSEQYF; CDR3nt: TGTGCCAGCAGTCCCCGGGGGGCGGGAGGCTCCGAGCAGTACTTC
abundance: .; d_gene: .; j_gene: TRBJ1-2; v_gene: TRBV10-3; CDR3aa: CAISGEGSQQFYTF; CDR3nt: TGTGCCATCAGTGGGGAGGGCAGTCAACAGTTCTACACCTTC
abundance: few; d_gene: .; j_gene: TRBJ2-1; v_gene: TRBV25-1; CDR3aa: CASSDRVLTNEQFF; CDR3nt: TGTGCCAGCAGTGACAGGGTACTGACCAATGAGCAGTTCTTC
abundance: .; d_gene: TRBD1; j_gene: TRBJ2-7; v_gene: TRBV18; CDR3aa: CASSLQGAGEQYF; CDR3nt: TGTGCCAGCTCTCTACAGGGGGCAGGCGAGCAGTACTTC
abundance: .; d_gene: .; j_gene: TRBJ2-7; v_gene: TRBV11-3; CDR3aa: CASSLNRVGEQYF; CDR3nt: TGTGCCAGCAGCTTAAACAGGGTTGGCGAGCAGTACTTC
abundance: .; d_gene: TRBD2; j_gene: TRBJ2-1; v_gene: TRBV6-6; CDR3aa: CASSSAGGGGHEQFF; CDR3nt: TGTGCCAGCAGTTCCGCCGGCGGGGGGGGCCATGAGCAGTTCTTC
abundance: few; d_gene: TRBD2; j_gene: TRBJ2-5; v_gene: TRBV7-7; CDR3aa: CASSAGGDGETQYF; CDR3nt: TGTGCTAGCAGCGCGGGGGGCGATGGGGAGACCCAGTACTTC